What follows are 20 T cell receptor beta chains derived from one specimen sequenced in a study of cytomegalovirus exposure and HLA in healthy donors. Primers included in the PCR were 60 Vbeta and 13 Jbeta primers. The repertoire was sequenced with immunoSEQ multiplex PCR; TCRdb's copy has only in-frame clones and lacks some. The sample comprises approximately 170,000 clones, roughly 80% of which are singletons, and about 2.4% rests with the top ten. The material sequenced was PBMCs. The source is a male donor in good health and CMV-seronegative.

The chain has TRBV5-1 and TRBJ1-1; 7 bases map to TRBD1. The CDR3 spans 15 residues. Germline CDR1 reads SGHRS; CDR2 reads YFSETQ. The junction had 2 bases not matched to a gene; V was cut back by 0 bases and J by 0 bases. This CDR3 is CASSLVGQMNTEAFF. CDR3 bases: TGCGCCAGCAGCTTGGTGGGACAGATGAACACTGAAGCTTTCTTT.

The chain has TRBV18 and TRBJ2-4, with D maybe TRBD1 (6 bases). The CDR3 covers 14 residues. Germline V gives CDR1 KGHSH, CDR2 LQKENI. V lost 2 bases and J 3 bases, leaving 8 bases between the germline ends. CDR3 sequence: CASSPGGFKNIQYF. DNA of the CDR3: TGTGCCAGCTCACCAGGGGGCTTCAAAAACATTCAGTACTTC.

This sequence joins TRBV11-2 and TRBJ2-2; tentative D call: TRBD2 (5 bases). Trimming removed 5 bases at V and 1 base at J, with 14 bases between. Germline CDR1 SGHAT, CDR2 FQNNGV. The CDR3 runs 16 residues. CDR3 protein: CASSLRAFRNTGELFF. The CDR3 DNA sequence: TGTGCCAGCAGCCTGAGGGCGTTCAGGAACACCGGGGAGCTGTTTTTT.

This sequence joins TRBV7-2 and TRBJ2-3, with 8 bases matching TRBD2. CDR1 SGHTA and CDR2 FQGNSA come from the germline V gene. The CDR3 spans 15 residues. After removal of 4 bases from V and 6 bases from J, the junction contained 9 bases not matched to a gene. The CDR3 loop reads CASSSGRASGDTQYF. DNA of the CDR3: TGTGCCAGCAGCTCCGGCAGGGCTAGCGGGGATACGCAGTATTTT.

This clone showed up just a few times. The chain uses TRBV4-1 and TRBJ2-7, with 8 bases aligning to TRBD1. V dropped 3 bases and J dropped 4; count of bases not matched to a gene: 8. Germline V lookup: CDR1 MGHRA, CDR2 YSYEKL. The length of the CDR3 is 15 residues. The CDR3 protein is CASSHQTGVGYEQYF. CDR3 sequence (DNA): TGCGCCAGCAGCCACCAGACAGGGGTAGGGTACGAGCAGTACTTC.

The table lists this clone with a few counts. The chain links TRBV13 to TRBJ1-1; 8 bases line up with TRBD1. The V gene end was trimmed by 5 bases and the J gene end by 11 bases; junction bases not matched to a gene: 16. The CDR3 has 15 residues. Germline V gives CDR1 PRHDT, CDR2 FYEKMQ (reference sequence). CDR3 amino acids: CASSPGQALVKGAFF. CDR3 bases: TGTGCCAGCAGCCCGGGACAGGCGCTTGTGAAAGGGGCTTTCTTT.

The gene calls are TRBV6-5 and TRBJ2-5, with D possibly being TRBD2 (6 bases). The CDR3 totals 15 residues. Looked up from germline, CDR1 is MNHEY and CDR2 is SVGAGI. The V end lost 2 bases, the J end lost 4 bases, and 14 bases lay between the germline ends. The CDR3 loop is CASSYASVGGETQYF. DNA of the CDR3: TGTGCCAGCAGTTACGCCTCTGTGGGAGGAGAGACCCAGTACTTC.

The chain recombines TRBV5-5 with TRBJ2-7; D ambiguous. Germline CDR1 is SGHKS and CDR2 is YYEKEE (reference sequence). The CDR3 is made up of 11 amino acids. Deletions cut 6 bases from V and 3 bases from J, with 7 bases between. The CDR3 DNA reads TGTGCCAGCACCCACATCTACGAGCAGTACTTC. Protein sequence: CASTHIYEQYF.

The J gene is TRBJ2-7, the V gene TRBV9, with a tentative D call TRBD1 (5 bases). Trimming left V 4 bases short and J 2 bases short, with 16 bases between. CDR3 length: 15 residues. CDR1 and CDR2 from the germline V gene are SGDLS and YYNGEE. The CDR3: CASSKGVAETYEQYF. CDR3 nucleotides: TGTGCCAGCAGCAAAGGGGTGGCAGAGACCTACGAGCAGTACTTC.

V gene TRBV10-3 combines with J gene TRBJ1-5; D not certain. This CDR3 contains 14 residues. Trimming stripped 10 bases from V and 3 bases from J, with 16 bases between. Per the germline V gene, CDR1 is ENHRY and CDR2 is SYGVKD. The CDR3 loop reads CATSVGLINQPQHF. CDR3 nucleotide sequence: TGTGCCACCTCCGTCGGGTTGATCAATCAGCCCCAGCATTTT.

The chain links TRBV6-5 to TRBJ2-5; a weak D match, TRBD1 (6 bases). The length of the CDR3 is 15 residues. In germline, CDR1 is MNHEY, CDR2 SVGAGI. V was clipped by 6 bases and J by 5 bases, with 19 bases between them. The CDR3 bases are TGTGCCAGCAGCCCTGGGACATATGATTGGGAGACCCAGTACTTC. It codes for CASSPGTYDWETQYF.

Comments on this clone: The sample has other DNA sequences that encode this CDR3 too. The chain carries TRBV6-5 and TRBJ1-1, with a tentative D call TRBD1 (5 bases). The CDR3 is made up of 14 amino acids. Between the trimmed V and J ends, which lost 0 bases and 4 bases, there was a span of 9 bases. From germline, CDR1 is MNHEY and CDR2 SVGAGI. The CDR3 here is CASSYSGGSTEAFF. In nucleotides, the CDR3 is TGTGCCAGCAGTTACTCGGGGGGGAGCACTGAAGCTTTCTTT.

The chain is built from TRBV5-5 and TRBJ1-2, with 12 bases matching TRBD1. Germline V gene data show CDR1 as SGHKS and CDR2 as YYEKEE (reference sequence). The CDR3 covers 13 residues. Germline trimming cut 0 bases from V and 13 bases from J; bases unmatched to any gene: 4. CDR3 residues: CASSLGDRGLPTF. The CDR3, as DNA: TGTGCCAGCAGCTTGGGGGACAGGGGGCTGCCCACCTTC.

The genes are TRBV19 and TRBJ1-2; 9 nucleotides agree with TRBD1. Germline V CDR1 and CDR2: LNHDA, SQIVND (reference sequence). There are 16 residues in the CDR3. V lost 7 bases and J lost 3; bases outside the gene matches: 12. The CDR3, as DNA: TGTGCCAGTAATGGGGTACGGACAGGGGAGGACTATGGCTACACCTTC. As protein: CASNGVRTGEDYGYTF.

The rearrangement uses TRBV19 and TRBJ2-1; 7 bases map to TRBD1. Trimming took 5 bases from V and 0 from J; bases not matched to a gene: 7. Germline V gene lookup returns CDR1 LNHDA and CDR2 SQIVND (reference sequence). CDR3 length: 16 amino acids. This chain's CDR3 is CASSEGQTSSYNEQFF. CDR3 bases: TGTGCCAGTAGTGAGGGACAGACCAGCTCCTACAATGAGCAGTTCTTC.

This clone appeared a few times. The chain carries TRBV27 and TRBJ1-6, with D perhaps TRBD1 (5 bases). Germline-derived CDR1 and CDR2 are MNHEY and SMNVEV (reference sequence). The CDR3 is made up of 17 amino acids. V lost 5 bases and J 8 bases, leaving 22 bases between the germline ends. The CDR3 region is CASSPAHRSPQYSPLHF. CDR3 DNA: TGTGCCAGCAGTCCCGCCCACAGGAGCCCCCAATATTCACCCCTCCACTTT.

The chain carries TRBV5-6 and TRBJ1-4; 7 bases map to TRBD1. This CDR3 comprises 16 residues. The trim removed 2 bases at V and 5 bases at J, leaving 9 bases unmatched. The germline gives CDR1 SGHDT, CDR2 YYEEEE. The CDR3 region is CASSFFRTGENEKLFF. In DNA, the CDR3 is TGTGCCAGCAGCTTTTTCCGGACAGGAGAGAATGAAAAACTGTTTTTT.

The chain is built from TRBV6-1 and TRBJ2-1, with 9 bases lining up with TRBD2. Germline lookup yields CDR1 MNHNS and CDR2 SASEGT. CDR3 length: 13 residues. With 10 bases clipped from V and 7 bases from J, the junction kept 8 bases outside the gene matches. CDR3 protein: CATSSGAGNEQFF. The DNA for the CDR3 is TGTGCCACTTCTAGCGGGGCGGGAAATGAGCAGTTCTTC.

This clone was counted a few times. DNA of the CDR3: TGTGCCAGCAGCTGGGGGGACAGGAACACTGAAGCTTTCTTT. Amino acid sequence: CASSWGDRNTEAFF. The chain has TRBV5-4 and TRBJ1-1; 7 nucleotides match TRBD1. The junction had 3 bases not matched to a gene; V was cut back by 3 bases and J by 1 base. CDR1 SGHNT and CDR2 YYREEE come from the germline V gene (reference sequence). The CDR3 is 14 amino acids.

CDR3 nucleotide sequence: TGTGCCAGCAGCTTAACTTACCCGGACAGCGGAACCGGGGAGCTGTTTTTT. Its protein product is CASSLTYPDSGTGELFF. The V and J genes are TRBV7-9 and TRBJ2-2, with D perhaps matching TRBD1 (6 bases). The germline V and J ends were trimmed by 2 bases and 5 bases, with 18 bases remaining between them. The CDR3 extends over 17 amino acids. Germline-derived CDR1 and CDR2 are SEHNR and FQNEAQ (reference sequence).